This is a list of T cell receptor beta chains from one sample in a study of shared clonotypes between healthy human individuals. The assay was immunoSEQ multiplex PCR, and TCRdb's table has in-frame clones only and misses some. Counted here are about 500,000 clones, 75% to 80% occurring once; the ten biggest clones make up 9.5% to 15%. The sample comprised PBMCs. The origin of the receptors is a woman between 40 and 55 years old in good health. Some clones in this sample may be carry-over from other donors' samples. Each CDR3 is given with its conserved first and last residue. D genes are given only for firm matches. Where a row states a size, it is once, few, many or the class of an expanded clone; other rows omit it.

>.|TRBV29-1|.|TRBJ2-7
TGCAGCGTTGCCCGGGACAACTCCTACGAGCAGTACTTC
CSVARDNSYEQYF
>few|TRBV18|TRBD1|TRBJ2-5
TGTGCCAGCTCACCCAGACAGGGCCGGGAGACCCAGTACTTC
CASSPRQGRETQYF
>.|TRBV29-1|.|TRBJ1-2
TGCAGCGTTGATTTTTCGGGCGACGGCTATGGCTACACCTTC
CSVDFSGDGYGYTF
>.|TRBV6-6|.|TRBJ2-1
TGTGCCAGCAGTCGCCGTACAGCCGACAATGAGCAGTTCTTC
CASSRRTADNEQFF
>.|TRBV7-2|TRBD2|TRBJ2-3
TGTGCCAGCAGCACAGGACTAGCGGGCGCTAGCACAGATACGCAGTATTTT
CASSTGLAGASTDTQYF
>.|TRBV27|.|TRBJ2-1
TGTGCCAGCAGTTTACGAACTAGCATTAGCTCCTACAATGAGCAGTTCTTC
CASSLRTSISSYNEQFF
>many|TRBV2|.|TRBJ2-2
TGTGCCAGCAGGGGGGACACCGACACCGGGGAGCTGTTTTTT
CASRGDTDTGELFF
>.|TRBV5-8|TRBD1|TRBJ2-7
TGTGCCAGCAGCAGGGGGCAGTCCTCCTACGAGCAGTACTTC
CASSRGQSSYEQYF
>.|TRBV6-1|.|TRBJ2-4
TGTGCCAGCATTGATCCGTTAAACATTCAGTACTTC
CASIDPLNIQYF
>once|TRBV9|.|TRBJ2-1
TGTGCCAGCAGCGCAGACGTGGGGGTAGCAAGCAATGAGCAGTTCTTC
CASSADVGVASNEQFF
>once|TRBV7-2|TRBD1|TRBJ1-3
TGTGCCAGCAGCATAACAGGGGATCGAGCTGGAAACACCATATATTTT
CASSITGDRAGNTIYF
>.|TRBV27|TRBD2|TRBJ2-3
TGTGCCAGCAGTTTATCCGTGGCGGGAGCGGGGGATACGCAGTATTTT
CASSLSVAGAGDTQYF
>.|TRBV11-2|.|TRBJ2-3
TGTGCCAGCAGCTTGGTGGCAGTGGGCACAGATACGCAGTATTTT
CASSLVAVGTDTQYF
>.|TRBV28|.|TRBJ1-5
TGTGCCAGCAGTCTTGGATATCAGCCCCAGCATTTT
CASSLGYQPQHF